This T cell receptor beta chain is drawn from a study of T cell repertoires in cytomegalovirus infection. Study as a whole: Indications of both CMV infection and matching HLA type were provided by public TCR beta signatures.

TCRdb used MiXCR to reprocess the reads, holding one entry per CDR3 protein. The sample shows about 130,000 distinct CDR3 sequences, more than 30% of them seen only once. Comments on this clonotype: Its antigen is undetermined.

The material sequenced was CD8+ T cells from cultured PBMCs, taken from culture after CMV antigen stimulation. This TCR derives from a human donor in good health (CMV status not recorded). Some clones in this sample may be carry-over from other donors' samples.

This CDR3 reads CASSFQRGNQPQHF. As DNA, the CDR3 is TGTGCCAGCAGTTTCCAACGCGGAAATCAGCCCCAGCATTTT. The genes are TRBV27 and TRBJ1-5; no firm D call. Germline V lookup: CDR1 MNHEY, CDR2 SMNVEV (reference sequence). The CDR3 runs to 14 residues. Trimming took 3 bases from V and 4 from J, leaving 10 bases between them.